Sequencing of this T cell receptor beta chain was carried out in a study of immune evolution from preneoplasia to lung adenocarcinoma. Findings and limits, study-wide: From normal lung to invasive adenocarcinoma, top clone frequencies appeared to decrease. Later-stage lesions appeared to have more T cells, more diversity, less clonality.

Points on this clone: Its target is not known. A read error may account for a junction end that differs from germline.

Nucleic acids came from premalignant or tumor cells enriched by macro-dissection. The assay was immunoSEQ multiplex PCR, and TCRdb's table has in-frame clones only and misses some. The sample has roughly 4,000 clones; roughly four fifths are singletons. The CDR3 is 17 residues long. Germline V lookup: CDR1 SGHNT, CDR2 YENEEA. The sample taken for sequencing was FFPE minimally invasive lung adenocarcinoma tissue. J is TRBJ2-5 and V is TRBV11-3; TRBD2 agrees at 12 bases. The receptor comes from a person in their 60s with lung adenocarcinoma. CDR3 sequence reads: CASNLDQTSGSIETQYF. CDR3 nucleotide sequence: TGTGCCAGCAACTTAGATCAGACTAGCGGGAGTATCGAGACCCAGTACTTC.